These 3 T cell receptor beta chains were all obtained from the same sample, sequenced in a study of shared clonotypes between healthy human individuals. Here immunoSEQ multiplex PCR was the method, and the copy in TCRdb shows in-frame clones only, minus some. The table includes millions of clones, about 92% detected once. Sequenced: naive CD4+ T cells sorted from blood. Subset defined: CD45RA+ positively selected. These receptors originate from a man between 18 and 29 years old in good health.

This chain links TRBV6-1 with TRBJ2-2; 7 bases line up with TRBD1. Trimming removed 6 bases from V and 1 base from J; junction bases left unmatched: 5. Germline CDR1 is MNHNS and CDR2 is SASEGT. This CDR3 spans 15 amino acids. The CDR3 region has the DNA TGTGCCAGCAGAAGGACAGGTTTGAACACCGGGGAGCTGTTTTTT. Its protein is CASRRTGLNTGELFF.

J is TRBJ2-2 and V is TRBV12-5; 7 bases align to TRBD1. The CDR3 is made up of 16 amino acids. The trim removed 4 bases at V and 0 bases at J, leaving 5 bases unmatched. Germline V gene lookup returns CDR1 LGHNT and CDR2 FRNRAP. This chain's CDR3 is CASGSGTATNTGELFF. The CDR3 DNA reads TGTGCTAGTGGTTCGGGGACAGCTACGAACACCGGGGAGCTGTTTTTT.

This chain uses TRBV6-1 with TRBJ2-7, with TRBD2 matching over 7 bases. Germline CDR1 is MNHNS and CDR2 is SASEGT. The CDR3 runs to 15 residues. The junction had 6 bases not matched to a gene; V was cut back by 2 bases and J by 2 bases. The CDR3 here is CASSEYLAEPYEQYF. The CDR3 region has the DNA TGTGCCAGCAGTGAATACCTAGCGGAGCCCTACGAGCAGTACTTC.